The sequence of this T cell receptor (beta chain) was determined in a study of blood T cell repertoires in COVID-19. Study-wide background: The cDNA or gDNA used as material had been derived from T cells, B-cell-depleted T cells, or PBMCs.

There are 12 residues in the CDR3. Germline V CDR1 and CDR2: SGHVS, FQNEAQ. In the authors' workflow: The assay estimated nucleated cells by amplifying reference gene primers. The data were produced by immunoSEQ multiplex PCR, yet TCRdb's version contains in-frame clones alone and is incomplete. Clonal size and the V and J genes are those of that table, whereas D and trimming came from the DNA. This sample has about 120,000 clones, with 90% found just once. A word on this clone: Germline and junction disagree at one end, which may indicate a read error.

The receptor comes from a human donor with active COVID-19. The donor label of this sample is uncertain. This chain links TRBV7-8 with TRBJ2-5; 7 nucleotides line up with TRBD1. Material for sequencing was peripheral blood. The CDR3 DNA reads TGTGCCAGCAGCTTAGCGCCGGGACAGCATCACTTC. Translation: CASSLAPGQHHF.